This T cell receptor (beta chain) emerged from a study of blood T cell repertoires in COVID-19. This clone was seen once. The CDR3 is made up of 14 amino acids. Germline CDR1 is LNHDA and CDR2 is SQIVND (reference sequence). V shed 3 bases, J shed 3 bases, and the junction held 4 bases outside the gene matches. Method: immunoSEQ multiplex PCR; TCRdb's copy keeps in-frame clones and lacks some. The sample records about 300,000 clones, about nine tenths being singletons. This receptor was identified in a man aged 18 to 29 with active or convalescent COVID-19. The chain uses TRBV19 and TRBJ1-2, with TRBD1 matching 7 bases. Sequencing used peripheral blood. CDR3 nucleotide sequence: TGTGCCAGTAGTATCCCAGGGGGGTACTATGGCTACACCTTC. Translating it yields CASSIPGGYYGYTF.